These 20 T cell receptor beta chains were sequenced from one sample in a study of T cell repertoires in cytomegalovirus infection. TCRdb fed the reads into MiXCR, producing one record per CDR3 protein. The sample shows 200,000 to 300,000 distinct CDR3 sequences, roughly 9% of them seen only once. The sequencing sample was made of PBMCs. These receptor sequences come from a human donor in good health (CMV status not recorded). Some clones in this sample may be carry-over from other donors' samples.

This clonotype came up many times. The chain employs TRBV20-1 and TRBJ1-4, with D possibly TRBD1 on 6 matching bases. The CDR3 contains 13 residues. Germline values: CDR1 DFQATT, CDR2 SNEGSKA (reference sequence). The V end lost 5 bases, the J end lost 5 bases, and 12 bases lay between the germline ends. CDR3 in amino acids: CSALNRDNEKLFF. CDR3 nucleotides: TGCAGTGCTTTAAACAGGGACAATGAAAAACTGTTTTTT.

This clonotype was detected only a few times. V gene TRBV12-3 or TRBV12-4 combines with J gene TRBJ1-5; the D is unclear. CDR3 size: 15 residues. The ends were cut back, 5 bases at V and 2 bases at J, with 13 bases in the middle. DNA for the CDR3: TGTGCCAGCAGTGTATCAGGAACGGGCAATCAGCCCCAGCATTTT. Residues: CASSVSGTGNQPQHF.

This clonotype appeared a few times. The chain employs TRBV6-1 and TRBJ2-5; D is uncertain. CDR3 length: 11 residues. The germline gives CDR1 MNHNS, CDR2 SASEGT. V was pared by 3 bases and J by 3 bases, with 2 bases between. In DNA, the CDR3 is TGTGCCAGCAGTGAGGAAGAGACCCAGTACTTC. Protein: CASSEEETQYF.

This clonotype was observed at least ten times. The rearrangement joins TRBV3-1 to TRBJ2-1; 11 bases line up with TRBD1. This CDR3 has 16 amino acids. J was trimmed by 5 bases and V by 0 bases; bases with no gene match: 3. Germline-derived CDR1 and CDR2 are LGHDT and YNNKEL (reference sequence). The CDR3 region is CASSQEGQGVHNEQFF. The CDR3 region has the DNA TGTGCCAGCAGCCAAGAGGGACAGGGGGTTCACAATGAGCAGTTCTTC.

This clonotype was detected only a few times. This chain joins TRBV28 and TRBJ1-6; 8 bases fit TRBD1. J lost 0 bases, V lost 6 bases, and 7 bases had no gene match. This CDR3 region has 17 residues. CDR1 and CDR2 from the germline V gene are MDHEN and SYDVKM. DNA of the CDR3: TGTGCCAGCAGACGACGGACAGGGAACTCCTATAATTCACCCCTCCACTTT. Its protein is CASRRRTGNSYNSPLHF.

As to this clonotype: This could be a read error, since a much larger clone is one nucleotide away. The chain couples TRBV11-2 to TRBJ2-2; TRBD2 aligns across 8 bases. The CDR3 covers 15 residues. The germline gives CDR1 SGHAT, CDR2 FQNNGV. The ends lost 2 bases at V and 7 bases at J; junction bases unmatched: 6. CDR3 nucleotides: TGTGCCAGCAGCTTACACGGGGGGGTCCTCGGGGAGCTGTTTTTT. Its protein product is CASSLHGGVLGELFF.

In its sample, this clonotype was seen many times. In nucleotides, the CDR3 is TGTGCCAGCGGACAGGGTGCCTTCGGTGGCTACACCTTC. Translated, it gives CASGQGAFGGYTF. The chain recombines TRBV7-2 with TRBJ1-2, with 8 bases matching TRBD1. Unmatched junction bases numbered 9, after V lost 8 bases and J lost 7 bases. CDR3 length: 13 residues. Germline V gene sequence: CDR1 SGHTA, CDR2 FQGNSA.

This clonotype was detected many times. The chain has TRBV12-3 or TRBV12-4 and TRBJ1-3; no firm D call. The germline V and J ends were trimmed by 5 bases and 4 bases, with 18 bases remaining between them. The CDR3 contains 16 residues. As DNA, the CDR3 is TGTGCCAGCAGTACCCGGGGAGGAGGAGTAGGAAACACCATATATTTT. Translation gives CASSTRGGGVGNTIYF.

The table lists this clonotype with many counts. Relative to the germline gene, one junction end is altered; a read error may explain this. The V gene is TRBV7-2, the J gene TRBJ2-3, with D perhaps given as TRBD1 or TRBD2 (5 bases each). The CDR3 has 11 amino acids. Per the germline V gene, CDR1 is SGHTA and CDR2 is FQGNSA. DNA of the CDR3: TGTGCCAGCAGCTTCTACGGGGACCTTCACTTT. It codes for CASSFYGDLHF.

This clonotype was seen ten or more times. This chain connects TRBV7-2 to TRBJ1-3, with D maybe TRBD1 (5 bases). V was trimmed by 6 bases and J by 0 bases, leaving 12 bases between them. This CDR3 is 15 amino acids long. Germline V lookup: CDR1 SGHTA, CDR2 FQGNSA. CDR3 DNA sequence: TGTGCCAGCAGTCAAACAGGAACCTCTGGAAACACCATATATTTT. It is translated as CASSQTGTSGNTIYF. The variable domain in full, completed from reference TRBV7-2 and TRBJ1-3, reads GAGVSQSPSNKVTEKGKDVELRCDPISGHTALYWYRQSLGQGLEFLIYFQGNSAPDKSGLPSDRFSAERTGGSVSTLTIQRTQQEDSAVYLCASSQTGTSGNTIYFGEGSWLTVV.

Many counts were recorded for this clonotype. The chain carries TRBV2 and TRBJ1-5; 8 nucleotides align to TRBD1. The CDR3 is 14 amino acids. After removal of 6 bases from V and 0 bases from J, the junction contained 1 base not matched to a gene. In germline, CDR1 is SNHLY, CDR2 FYNNEI. The CDR3 region is CASRQGASNQPQHF. In DNA form, the CDR3 reads TGTGCCAGCAGGCAGGGGGCTAGCAATCAGCCCCAGCATTTT.

This clonotype appeared many times. The chain employs TRBV11-2 and TRBJ2-2, with 8 bases identical to TRBD1. Germline V gene sequence: CDR1 SGHAT, CDR2 FQNNGV. With V trimmed by 5 bases and J by 8 bases, 22 bases remained unmatched. The CDR3 totals 19 residues. The CDR3 nucleotides are TGTGCCAGCAGCCCCAGAACCCGACAGGGGATTTCCCCCGCTGGGGAGCTGTTTTTT. Translation gives CASSPRTRQGISPAGELFF.

Turning to this clonotype: A much larger clone lies one base from this, so it may be a read error. V gene TRBV27 combines with J gene TRBJ2-1, with TRBD2 matching 7 bases. Per germline, CDR1 MNHEY and CDR2 SMNVEV (reference sequence). Losses at the gene ends were 6 bases for V and 4 bases for J; bases not matched to a gene: 6. The CDR3 is 14 amino acids. The chain's CDR3 is CASSSGENYNEQFF. The DNA for the CDR3 is TGTGCCAGCAGCAGCGGGGAAAATTACAATGAGCAGTTCTTC.

This clonotype has ten or more counts. The rearrangement uses TRBV20-1 and TRBJ2-4; tentatively, D is TRBD1 (5 bases). Trimming stripped 0 bases from V and 6 bases from J, with 6 bases between. This CDR3 has 12 residues. Germline CDR1 DFQATT, CDR2 SNEGSKA (reference sequence). Here the CDR3 reads CSAREGANIQYF. The CDR3 DNA is TGCAGTGCTAGAGAAGGGGCAAACATTCAGTACTTC.

The chain employs TRBV7-8 and TRBJ2-7, with 10 nucleotides matching TRBD2. The CDR3 runs to 17 residues. Losses at the gene ends were 8 bases for V and 4 bases for J; bases not matched to a gene: 17. The V gene's germline CDR1 is SGHVS and CDR2 FQNEAQ. In DNA form, the CDR3 reads TGTGCCAGCTCTCGAGCAAGCGGGAGGGCTGGTGCTTACGAGCAGTACGTC. Protein product: CASSRASGRAGAYEQYV.

This clonotype was picked up a small number of times. The V and J genes are TRBV4-3 and TRBJ2-3, with D possibly TRBD2 on 6 matching bases. The CDR3 has 17 residues. CDR1 LGHNA and CDR2 YSLEER come from the germline V gene. Trimming left V 0 bases short and J 2 bases short, with 15 bases between. The CDR3 DNA follows: TGCGCCAGCAGCCAAGATCAGGCTCAGCGGGCCACAGATACGCAGTATTTT. Residues: CASSQDQAQRATDTQYF.

This clonotype was observed many times. The chain employs TRBV7-2 and TRBJ1-2; D not certain. V was cut by 5 bases and J by 4 bases, with 8 bases left in between. The CDR3 has 12 residues. Germline V gene sequence: CDR1 SGHTA, CDR2 FQGNSA. The CDR3 here is CASSPARYGYTF. As DNA, the CDR3 is TGTGCCAGCAGCCCGGCCCGCTATGGCTACACCTTC.

In this sample, this clonotype turned up many times. The genes are TRBV5-1 and TRBJ1-4, with 9 positions matching TRBD1. The CDR3 has 14 amino acids. Trimming took 7 bases from V and 5 from J; bases not matched to a gene: 6. Germline lookup yields CDR1 SGHRS and CDR2 YFSETQ. For the CDR3, the DNA is TGCGCCAGCGGTCCGACAGGGGGGAATGAAAAACTGTTTTTT. Encoded protein: CASGPTGGNEKLFF.

This clonotype came up many times. The V call is TRBV7-2, the J call TRBJ2-1, with TRBD2 identical over 7 bases. CDR3 size: 15 residues. V trimming: 8 bases; J trimming: 7 bases; junction bases outside the gene matches: 14. Germline V gene data show CDR1 as SGHTA and CDR2 as FQGNSA. CDR3 protein: CASAKGGSQRNEQFF. Here the CDR3 DNA reads TGTGCCAGCGCCAAGGGCGGGAGTCAGAGGAATGAGCAGTTCTTC.

This clonotype was recorded many times. The rearrangement links TRBV11-2 to TRBJ1-5; D gene unclear. Trimming shortened V by 1 base and J by 3 bases, and 10 bases separated the two germline ends. Germline-derived CDR1 and CDR2 are SGHAT and FQNNGV. The CDR3 has 15 amino acids. This CDR3 reads CASSLGTITNQPQHF. The CDR3 DNA follows: TGTGCCAGCAGCTTAGGGACTATAACCAATCAGCCCCAGCATTTT.